This note documents a single T cell receptor beta chain sequence. The sample comes from a study of early T cells in non-severe SARS-CoV-2 infection. Whole-study context: The chains were unpaired, and the sequenced material was bulk RNA from unsorted whole blood.

Each cDNA molecule carried a unique molecular identifier. MiXCR was run by TCRdb on the 5' RACE reads, yielding one entry per CDR3 protein. The sample yields more than 25,000 distinct CDR3 sequences, about 4.6% seen once. This CDR3 comprises 8 residues. Trimming took 4 bases from V and 9 from J, leaving 4 bases between them. CDR1 and CDR2 (germline): DFQATT, SNEGSKA (reference sequence). Sequenced sample: whole blood. The sequence was obtained from an adult who was a healthcare worker with PCR-confirmed SARS-CoV-2 infection or an uninfected control (not recorded which). The chain carries TRBV20-1 and TRBJ2-7; D ambiguous. As DNA, the CDR3 is TGCAGTGCTATCGGGCAGTACTTC. Its protein product is CSAIGQYF.